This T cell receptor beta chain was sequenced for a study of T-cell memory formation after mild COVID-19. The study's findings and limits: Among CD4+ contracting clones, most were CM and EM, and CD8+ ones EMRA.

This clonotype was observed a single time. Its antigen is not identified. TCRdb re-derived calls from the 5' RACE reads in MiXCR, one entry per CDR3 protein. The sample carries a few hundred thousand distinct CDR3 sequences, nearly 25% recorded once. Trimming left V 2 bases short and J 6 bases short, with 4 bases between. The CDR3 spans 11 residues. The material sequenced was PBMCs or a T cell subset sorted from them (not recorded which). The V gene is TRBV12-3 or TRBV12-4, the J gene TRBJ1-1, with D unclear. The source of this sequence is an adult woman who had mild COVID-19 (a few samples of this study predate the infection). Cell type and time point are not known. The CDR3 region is CASSLLAEAFF. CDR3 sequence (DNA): TGTGCCAGCAGTTTATTGGCTGAAGCTTTCTTT.